This T cell receptor (beta chain) was documented in a study of blood T cell repertoires in COVID-19. Background on the study: Sites in the United States, Italy and Spain provided acute and convalescent COVID-19 samples.

The table came from immunoSEQ multiplex PCR; TCRdb's copy has only in-frame clones and leaves some out. Of over 110,000 clones in the sample, about 90% were seen once. The V end was cut by 7 bases, the J end by 0 bases, with 12 bases between. Germline loops: CDR1 SNHLY, CDR2 FYNNEI. The CDR3 runs to 14 residues. Sequencing used PBMCs or T cells enriched from blood (not recorded which). The chain carries TRBV2 and TRBJ2-5; weak D call: TRBD2 (5 bases). The receptor was isolated from a man aged 55 to 69 who had recovered from COVID-19. CDR3 amino acids: CASTAGVYQETQYF. In DNA, the CDR3 is TGTGCCAGCACCGCGGGCGTGTACCAAGAGACCCAGTACTTC.